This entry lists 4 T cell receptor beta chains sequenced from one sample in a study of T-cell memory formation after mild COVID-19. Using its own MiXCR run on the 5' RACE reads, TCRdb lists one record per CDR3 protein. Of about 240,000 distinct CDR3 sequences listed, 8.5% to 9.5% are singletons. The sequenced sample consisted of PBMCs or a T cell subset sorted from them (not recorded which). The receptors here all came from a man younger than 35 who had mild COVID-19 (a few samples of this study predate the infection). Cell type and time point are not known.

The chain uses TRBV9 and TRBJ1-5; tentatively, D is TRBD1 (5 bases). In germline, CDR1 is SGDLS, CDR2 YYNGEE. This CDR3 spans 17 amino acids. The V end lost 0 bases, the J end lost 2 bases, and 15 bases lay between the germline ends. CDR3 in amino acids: CASSVEGEWTGNQPQHF. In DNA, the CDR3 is TGTGCCAGCAGCGTAGAAGGGGAGTGGACGGGCAATCAGCCCCAGCATTTT.

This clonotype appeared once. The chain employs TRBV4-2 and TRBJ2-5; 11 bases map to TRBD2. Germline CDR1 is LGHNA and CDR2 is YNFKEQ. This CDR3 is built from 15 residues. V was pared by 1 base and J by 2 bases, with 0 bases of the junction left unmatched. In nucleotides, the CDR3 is TGTGCCAGCAGCCAAGTAGCGGGGGGGCAAGAGACCCAGTACTTC. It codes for CASSQVAGGQETQYF.

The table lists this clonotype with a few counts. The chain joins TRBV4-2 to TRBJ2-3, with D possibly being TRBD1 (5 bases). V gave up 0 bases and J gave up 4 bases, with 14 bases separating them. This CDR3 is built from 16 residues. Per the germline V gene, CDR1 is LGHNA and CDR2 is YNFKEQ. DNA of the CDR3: TGTGCCAGCAGCCAAGAGACAGTATCAGGGTCAGATACGCAGTATTTT. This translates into CASSQETVSGSDTQYF.

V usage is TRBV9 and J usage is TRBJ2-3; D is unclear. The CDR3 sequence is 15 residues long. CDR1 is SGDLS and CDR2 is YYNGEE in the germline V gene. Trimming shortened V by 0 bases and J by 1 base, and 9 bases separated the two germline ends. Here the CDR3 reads CASSVGYTGTDTQYF. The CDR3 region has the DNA TGTGCCAGCAGCGTAGGTTATACCGGCACAGATACGCAGTATTTT.